The present entry profiles one T cell receptor beta chain with its context. Its specificity is unknown. The authors prepared the TCRbeta library with unique molecular identifiers. TCRdb redid the calling of the PCR reads with MiXCR, one entry per CDR3 protein. Seen here are 70,000 to 95,000 distinct CDR3 sequences, around 18% observed once, and the top ten hold roughly half. This record belongs to a study of T-cell reconstitution after alpha-beta-depleted transplantation in children. General study points: After one year, T-cell counts and TCRbeta diversity mostly came from new T cells. Expanded graft clones numbering several hundred reportedly gave rise to alpha-beta T cells about two months after transplant.

Germline V CDR1 and CDR2: SEHNR, FQNEAQ (reference sequence). Trimming took off 1 base at V and 4 bases at J, with 18 bases between the two ends. This CDR3 is built from 17 residues. The source of this sequence is a male patient under 10 years old who had a stem cell transplant for acute lymphoblastic leukemia, so the T cells may come from the graft donor. The gene calls are TRBV7-9 and TRBJ2-3; either TRBD1 or TRBD2 may supply D (5 bases each). The starting material was PBMCs, mostly from graft donor cells, obtained 360 days after TCRalphabeta/CD19-depleted stem cell transplant. The CDR3 coding sequence is TGTGCCAGCAGCTTAGTGGCCAGGGAGTCGGTGGCAGATACGCAGTATTTT. This sequence encodes CASSLVARESVADTQYF.